Included here is one T cell receptor beta chain sequence, with context. The target antigen is unknown. The PCR had 60 Vbeta and 13 Jbeta primers. The data were produced by immunoSEQ multiplex PCR, yet TCRdb's version contains in-frame clones alone and is incomplete. The sample lists some 150,000 clones, around 80% occurring once. The data stem from a study of cytomegalovirus exposure and HLA in healthy donors. This cohort consisted of healthy bone marrow donors. Whole-study findings and limits: Cytomegalovirus status was reportedly diagnosed by the classifier with high sensitivity and specificity. Among TCR sequences, most were rare, though some public TCRs appeared in many donors. Earlier analysis looked at TCR beta V segments, and most were productive about 87% or about 30% of the time.

The sequencing input was PBMCs. The clonotype comes from a young man in good health and CMV-seropositive.

In DNA, the CDR3 is TGTGCCAGCAGTCTACCGGGACTAGCGGGACTAACAGATACGCAGTATTTT. It is translated as CASSLPGLAGLTDTQYF. The rearrangement links TRBV27 to TRBJ2-3, with 13 bases that match TRBD2. V gave up 5 bases and J gave up 3 bases; unmatched junction bases: 8. Germline CDR1 MNHEY, CDR2 SMNVEV (reference sequence). The CDR3 length is 17 residues.